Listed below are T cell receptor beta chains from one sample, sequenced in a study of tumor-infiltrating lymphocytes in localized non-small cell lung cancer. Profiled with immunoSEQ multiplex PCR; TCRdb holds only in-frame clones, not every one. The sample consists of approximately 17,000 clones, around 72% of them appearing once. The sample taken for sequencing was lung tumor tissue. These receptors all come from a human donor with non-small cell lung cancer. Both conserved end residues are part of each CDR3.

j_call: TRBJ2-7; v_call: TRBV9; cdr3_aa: CASSVGDRSYEQYF
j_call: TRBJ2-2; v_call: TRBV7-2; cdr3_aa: CASSLTRQSGELFF
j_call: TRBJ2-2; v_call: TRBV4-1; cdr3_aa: CASSHSQGPAGELFF
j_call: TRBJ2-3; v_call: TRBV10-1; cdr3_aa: CASSDPGRQNTDTQYF
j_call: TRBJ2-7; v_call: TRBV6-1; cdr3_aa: CASGQNSYEQYF
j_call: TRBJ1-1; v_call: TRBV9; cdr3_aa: CASSVESRAHTEAFF
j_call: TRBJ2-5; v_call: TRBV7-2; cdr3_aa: CASSLVGRGGPREETQYF
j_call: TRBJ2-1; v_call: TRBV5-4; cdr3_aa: CASSLQVGGPGNEQFF
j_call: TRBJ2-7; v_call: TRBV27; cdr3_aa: CASRGTVPGSYEQYF
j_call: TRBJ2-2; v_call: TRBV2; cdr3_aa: CASRGTGSNTGELFF
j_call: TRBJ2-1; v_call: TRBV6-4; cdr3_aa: CASSEYLSRGDNEQFF
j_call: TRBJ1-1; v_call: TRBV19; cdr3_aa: CASSMTSNTEAFF
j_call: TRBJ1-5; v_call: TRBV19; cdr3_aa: CASSWMVRHSNQPQHF
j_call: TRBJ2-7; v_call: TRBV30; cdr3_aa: CACDEGTYEQYF
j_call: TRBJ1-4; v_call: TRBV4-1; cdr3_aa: CASSQGWGQITTNEKLFF
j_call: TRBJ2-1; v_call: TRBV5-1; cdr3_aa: CASSFFGREAYNEQFF
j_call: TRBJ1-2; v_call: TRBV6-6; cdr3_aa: CASTGQDYGYTF
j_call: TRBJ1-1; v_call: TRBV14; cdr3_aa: CASSQRDREVPEAFF
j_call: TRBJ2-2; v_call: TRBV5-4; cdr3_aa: CASRPTSGGANTGELFF
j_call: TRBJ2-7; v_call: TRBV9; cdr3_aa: CASSEGYEQYF
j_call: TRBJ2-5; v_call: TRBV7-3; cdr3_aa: CASSLAGGPEETQYF
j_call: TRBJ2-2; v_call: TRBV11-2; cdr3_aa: CASSSRDRGRFTGELFF
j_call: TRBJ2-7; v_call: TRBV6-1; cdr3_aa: CASSEAYGAGQRGHSSYEQYF
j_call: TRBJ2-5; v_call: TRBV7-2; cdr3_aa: CASSPGLGRETQYF
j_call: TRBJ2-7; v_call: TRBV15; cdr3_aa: CATSRGLAYSYEQYF
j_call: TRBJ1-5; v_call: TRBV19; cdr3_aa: CAAGLGNQPQHF
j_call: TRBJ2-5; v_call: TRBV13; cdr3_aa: CASSPRLGETQYF
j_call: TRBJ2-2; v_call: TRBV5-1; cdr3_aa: CASSSRVDPSNTGELFF
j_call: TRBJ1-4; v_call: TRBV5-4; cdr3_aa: CASSRGTANEKLFF
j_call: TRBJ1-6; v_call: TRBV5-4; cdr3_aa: CASSPEGFSPLHF
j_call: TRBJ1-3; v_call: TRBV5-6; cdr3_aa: CASSPSTGAAGNTIYF
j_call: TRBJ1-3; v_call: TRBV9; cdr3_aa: CASSPQSGVSGNTIYF